This T cell receptor beta chain was observed in a study of tumor-infiltrating lymphocytes in localized non-small cell lung cancer. Study observations and caveats: TCRbeta sequencing showed higher T cell infiltration in tumors than uninvolved lung. TCR sequencing covered a subset of patients with enough tissue. No link was found between tumor T-cell fraction and recurrence-free survival. Technical variation could not be separated from intratumor heterogeneity here.

With respect to this clone: What it recognizes is unknown.

Profiled with immunoSEQ multiplex PCR; TCRdb holds only in-frame clones, not every one. The sample has 5,500 to 7,000 clones, about 80% seen once. CDR1 and CDR2 from the germline V gene are SGHTA and FQGNSA. V lost 5 bases and J 2 bases, leaving 10 bases between the germline ends. The CDR3 sequence is 13 residues long. The source of this sequence is a human donor with non-small cell lung cancer. Material for sequencing was lung tumor tissue. The chain has TRBV7-2 and TRBJ2-7, with D perhaps given as TRBD1 or TRBD2 (5 bases each). Written as DNA, the CDR3 is TGTGCCAGCAGCCGCCAGGGAGCCTACGAGCAGTACTTC. It codes for CASSRQGAYEQYF.